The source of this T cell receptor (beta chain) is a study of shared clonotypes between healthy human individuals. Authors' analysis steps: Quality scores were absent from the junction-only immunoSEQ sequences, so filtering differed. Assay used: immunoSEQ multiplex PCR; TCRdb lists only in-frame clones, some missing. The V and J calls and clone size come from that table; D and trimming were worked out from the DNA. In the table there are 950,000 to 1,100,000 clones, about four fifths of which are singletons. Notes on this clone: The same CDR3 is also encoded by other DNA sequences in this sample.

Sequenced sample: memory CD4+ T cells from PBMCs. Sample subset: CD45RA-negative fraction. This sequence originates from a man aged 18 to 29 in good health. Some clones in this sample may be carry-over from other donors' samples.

CDR3 sequence (DNA): TGCGCCAGCAGCTTCGGGACAGGTGAAAAACTGTTTTTT. It is translated as CASSFGTGEKLFF. The V call is TRBV5-1, the J call TRBJ1-4, with 8 bases identical to TRBD1. The CDR3 totals 13 residues. From germline, CDR1 is SGHRS and CDR2 YFSETQ. Trimming at V came to 2 bases and at J to 7 bases, leaving 1 base not matched to a gene.